This entry lists 23 T cell receptor beta chains sequenced from one sample in a study of cytomegalovirus exposure and HLA in healthy donors. Primers: 60 Vbeta forward and 13 Jbeta reverse. The repertoire was sequenced with immunoSEQ multiplex PCR; TCRdb's copy has only in-frame clones and lacks some. The table lists fewer than 250,000 clones, around 87% of them singletons. Material for sequencing was PBMCs. The receptors were sampled from a man younger than 45 in good health and CMV-seronegative.

In DNA form, the CDR3 reads TGCGCCAGCAAGGAGACAGAAGGAGCGAACACCGGGGAGCTGTTTTTT. Amino acid sequence: CASKETEGANTGELFF. The chain couples TRBV4-3 to TRBJ2-2, with D possibly matching TRBD1 (5 bases). The length of the CDR3 is 16 residues. CDR1 is LGHNA, CDR2 YSLEER, per germline. Trimming cost V 7 bases and J 0 bases, with 15 bases left between them.

This chain uses TRBV10-2 with TRBJ2-7, with D possibly being TRBD2 (5 bases). CDR1 and CDR2 from the germline V gene are WSHSY and SAAADI. V lost 3 bases and J lost 7, with 13 bases in between. This CDR3 is 13 amino acids long. The CDR3 region has the DNA TGCGCCAGCAGTGAACTTGGTTCGGGAGAGCAGTACTTC. It is translated as CASSELGSGEQYF.

The chain is built from TRBV9 and TRBJ2-7, with 7 nucleotides matching TRBD1. V dropped 8 bases and J dropped 11; count of bases not matched to a gene: 13. The CDR3 is 12 amino acids. Germline assignment: CDR1 SGDLS and CDR2 YYNGEE. CDR3 in DNA: TGTGCCAGTTGCGCGGTCATGACAGGGAAGTACTTC. This translates into CASCAVMTGKYF.

This CDR3 reads CASSKGGATGELFF. In DNA, the CDR3 is TGTGCCAGCAGTAAGGGGGGGGCCACCGGGGAGCTGTTTTTT. The V call is TRBV27, the J call TRBJ2-2, with TRBD2 as a possible D gene (7 bases). The CDR3 extends over 14 amino acids. CDR1 and CDR2 from the germline V gene are MNHEY and SMNVEV (reference sequence). The V and J ends lost 5 bases and 4 bases respectively, with 11 bases between them.

By share of the sample, this clone is medium-sized. This chain links TRBV7-9 with TRBJ2-1; 7 bases match TRBD1. The V gene's germline CDR1 is SEHNR and CDR2 FQNEAQ (reference sequence). The V segment lost 5 bases and the J segment 6 bases; nucleotides outside the gene matches: 10. The CDR3 has 15 amino acids. The CDR3 protein is CASSLLEDRANEQFF. The CDR3 DNA follows: TGTGCCAGCAGCCTACTAGAAGACAGGGCCAATGAGCAGTTCTTC.

This clone was seen more than once but under ten times. V gene TRBV11-2 combines with J gene TRBJ2-7; possibly TRBD1 for D (5 bases). Germline CDR1 reads SGHAT; CDR2 reads FQNNGV. V lost 0 bases to trimming and J lost 0 bases, with 6 bases between them. The CDR3 loop spans 14 amino acids. CDR3 sequence: CASSLDRVSYEQYF. The CDR3 nucleotides are TGTGCCAGCAGCTTAGACAGGGTCTCCTACGAGCAGTACTTC. Full variable domain (outside the CDR3, taken from reference TRBV11-2 and TRBJ2-7): EAGVAQSPRYKIIEKRQSVAFWCNPISGHATLYWYQQILGQGPKLLIQFQNNGVVDDSQLPKDRFSAERLKGVDSTLKIQPAKLEDSAVYLCASSLDRVSYEQYFGPGTRLTVT.

This clone was seen once. V is TRBV27 and J is TRBJ1-5; no reliable D call. V lost 6 bases and J 0 bases, leaving 6 bases between the germline ends. Germline V gene sequence: CDR1 MNHEY, CDR2 SMNVEV (reference sequence). The CDR3 is 13 residues long. CDR3 coding DNA: TGTGCCAGCAGCTACTATAGCAATCAGCCCCAGCATTTT. The encoded protein is CASSYYSNQPQHF.

The V call is TRBV7-2, the J call TRBJ2-3; 11 nucleotides match TRBD2. Germline CDR1 and CDR2: SGHTA and FQGNSA. Trimming cost V 5 bases and J 5 bases; bases outside gene matches: 6. This CDR3 is built from 15 residues. The CDR3 DNA reads as TGTGCCAGCAGCCAGACTAGCGGGGCTGGAGATACGCAGTATTTT. Translating gives CASSQTSGAGDTQYF.

The V gene is TRBV18, the J gene TRBJ1-5, with D unresolved. The CDR3 is 15 amino acids. The germline V gene encodes CDR1 KGHSH and CDR2 LQKENI. V lost 3 bases and J 5 bases, leaving 14 bases between the germline ends. DNA for the CDR3: TGTGCCAGCTCACCCCTCGGTAGGAGAGATCAGCCCCAGCATTTT. Encoded protein: CASSPLGRRDQPQHF.

The rearrangement joins TRBV5-6 to TRBJ2-7; 7 bases fit TRBD2. V shed 7 bases, J shed 9 bases, and the junction held 4 bases outside the gene matches. The length of the CDR3 is 10 residues. Germline V gives CDR1 SGHDT, CDR2 YYEEEE. CDR3 residues: CASGRGLQYF. The CDR3 region has the DNA TGTGCCAGCGGGAGGGGTTTGCAGTACTTC.

The chain is built from TRBV5-1 and TRBJ2-5, with D uncertain. V shed 0 bases and J shed 1 base, with 13 bases lying between them. Per the germline V gene, CDR1 is SGHRS and CDR2 is YFSETQ. This CDR3 has 16 residues. CDR3 sequence (DNA): TGCGCCAGCAGCTTGGCGTCGCCAGGTTCCCAAGAGACCCAGTACTTC. The encoded protein is CASSLASPGSQETQYF.

This chain's CDR3 is CASSMRGGINQPQHF. DNA for the CDR3: TGTGCCAGTAGTATGAGGGGCGGGATCAATCAGCCCCAGCATTTT. The chain recombines TRBV19 with TRBJ1-5, with D possibly matching TRBD1 (5 bases). Between the trimmed V and J ends, which lost 3 bases and 3 bases, there was a span of 12 bases. The CDR3 is made up of 15 amino acids. CDR1 LNHDA and CDR2 SQIVND come from the germline V gene (reference sequence).

J is TRBJ1-5 and V is TRBV18; D is possibly TRBD1 (5 bases). Trimming removed 3 bases at V and 2 bases at J, with 14 bases between. Germline CDR1 and CDR2: KGHSH and LQKENI. This CDR3 comprises 16 residues. The chain's CDR3 is CASSPGGSGGNQPQHF. The CDR3 nucleotides are TGTGCCAGCTCACCGGGGGGAAGCGGCGGCAATCAGCCCCAGCATTTT.

The chain is built from TRBV13 and TRBJ1-2; 11 bases map to TRBD1. The CDR3 runs to 12 residues. CDR1 is PRHDT, CDR2 FYEKMQ, per germline (reference sequence). V was pared by 4 bases and J by 13 bases, with 5 bases of the junction left unmatched. This chain's CDR3 is CASSSGQGAGTF. CDR3 DNA: TGTGCCAGCAGCTCCGGACAGGGGGCGGGCACCTTC.

CDR3 coding DNA: TGTGCCAGCAGCCCAGCGGGAGTCACGTCCTACAATGAGCAGTTCTTC. This encodes CASSPAGVTSYNEQFF. The chain joins TRBV14 to TRBJ2-1; 8 bases agree with TRBD2. The CDR3 has 16 residues. Germline CDR1 reads SGHDN; CDR2 reads FVKESK. The junction had 6 bases not matched to a gene; V was cut back by 4 bases and J by 1 base.

This chain joins TRBV29-1 and TRBJ1-2; D not resolved. Deletions cut 1 base from V and 7 bases from J, with 7 bases between. This CDR3 region has 11 residues. CDR1 is SQVTM, CDR2 ANQGSEA, per germline. The CDR3 sequence: CSVEGGGGYTF. The CDR3 DNA reads TGCAGCGTTGAAGGGGGAGGTGGCTACACCTTC.

The chain links TRBV2 to TRBJ2-7; 10 bases map to TRBD1. V lost 1 base to trimming and J lost 0 bases; unmatched junction nucleotides: 6. The CDR3 spans 17 residues. Germline V gene lookup returns CDR1 SNHLY and CDR2 FYNNEI. Here the CDR3 DNA reads TGTGCCAGCAGTGAAGTTGGGGGACAGGGGAGCTCCTACGAGCAGTACTTC. Translated, it gives CASSEVGGQGSSYEQYF.

The chain is built from TRBV6-6 and TRBJ1-4; 7 bases match TRBD1. J was trimmed by 8 bases and V by 6 bases; bases with no gene match: 6. The V gene's germline CDR1 is MNHNY and CDR2 SVGAGI (reference sequence). CDR3 length: 13 residues. The CDR3 reads CASRQGQQEKLFF. CDR3 coding DNA: TGTGCCAGCAGACAGGGACAGCAAGAAAAACTGTTTTTT.

As to this clone: The identical CDR3 is also encoded by other nucleotide sequences in the sample. The V and J genes are TRBV25-1 and TRBJ1-2; TRBD1 might be the D (5 bases). Trimming removed 3 bases at V and 2 bases at J, with 7 bases between. The CDR3 runs to 13 residues. CDR1 is MGHDK and CDR2 is SYGVNS in the germline V gene. The CDR3 protein is CASSEGGNYGYTF. In DNA form, the CDR3 reads TGTGCCAGCAGTGAGGGGGGGAACTATGGCTACACCTTC.

This chain joins TRBV7-6 and TRBJ1-3; possibly TRBD1 for D (6 bases). Germline V gene lookup returns CDR1 SGHVS and CDR2 FNYEAQ. CDR3 length: 16 residues. Trimming removed 4 bases from V and 0 bases from J, with 13 bases in between. The CDR3 spells CASSSRQAFSGNTIYF. The CDR3 DNA sequence: TGTGCCAGCAGCTCCCGACAGGCCTTCTCTGGAAACACCATATATTTT. Full variable domain (outside the CDR3, taken from reference TRBV7-6 and TRBJ1-3): GAGVSQSPRYKVTKRGQDVALRCDPISGHVSLYWYRQALGQGPEFLTYFNYEAQQDKSGLPNDRFSAERPEGSISTLTIQRTEQRDSAMYRCASSSRQAFSGNTIYFGEGSWLTVV.

DNA of the CDR3: TGTGCCAGCTCACCCGGAGTGGGAGAAGAGACCCAGTACTTC. This gives the protein CASSPGVGEETQYF. This chain joins TRBV18 and TRBJ2-5; D is perhaps TRBD2 (5 bases). Germline CDR1 reads KGHSH; CDR2 reads LQKENI. Trimming shortened V by 3 bases and J by 3 bases, and 11 bases separated the two germline ends. This CDR3 is 14 amino acids long.

This clone was detected once. The CDR3 protein is CASSGRDWNTDTQYF. The CDR3 region has the DNA TGTGCCAGCAGCGGACGGGACTGGAACACTGATACGCAGTATTTT. This chain connects TRBV9 to TRBJ2-3; weak D call: TRBD2 (6 bases). There are 15 residues in the CDR3. Trimming shortened V by 3 bases and J by 6 bases, and 17 bases separated the two germline ends. CDR1 is SGDLS and CDR2 is YYNGEE in the germline V gene.

This chain uses TRBV10-1 with TRBJ1-6; D unclear. Germline V CDR1 and CDR2: WNHNN, SYGVQD (reference sequence). V lost 3 bases and J 7 bases, leaving 10 bases between the germline ends. There are 14 residues in the CDR3. The CDR3 DNA sequence: TGCGCCAGCAGTGAAGACACACCGAATTCACCCCTCCACTTT. This codes for CASSEDTPNSPLHF.